This TCR beta chain emerged from a study of blood T cell repertoires in COVID-19. Data came from immunoSEQ multiplex PCR; TCRdb stores just in-frame clones and leaves some out. The data hold around 50,000 clones, with roughly 88% observed a single time. CDR3 length equals 15 residues. CDR1 SGHDT and CDR2 YYEEEE come from the germline V gene. The trim removed 3 bases at V and 6 bases at J, leaving 6 bases unmatched. The chain uses TRBV5-6 and TRBJ1-6; 7 bases align to TRBD1. Sequenced: peripheral blood. The TCR was taken from a human donor in a cohort sampled during active COVID-19. CDR3 residues: CASSSPGTANSPLHF. The CDR3 DNA is TGTGCCAGCAGCTCCCCCGGGACAGCTAATTCACCCCTCCACTTT.